This T cell receptor beta chain was captured in a study of blood T cell repertoires in COVID-19. Study at large: PBMCs, B-cell-depleted T cells, or T cells provided the cDNA or gDNA that made up the material.

The CDR3 extends over 15 amino acids. With 5 bases removed from V and 2 bases from J, the gap between germline ends came to 15 bases. In germline, CDR1 is SGHVS, CDR2 FNYEAQ. Assay used: immunoSEQ multiplex PCR; TCRdb lists only in-frame clones, some missing. This sample carries about 93,000 clones, roughly nine tenths of them seen once, and the ten largest clones take approximately 2.2%. This TCR derives from a man aged 50-60 years with acute or convalescent COVID-19. This chain joins TRBV7-6 and TRBJ1-2, with D perhaps matching TRBD1 (5 bases). Material for sequencing was peripheral blood. The CDR3 sequence is CASSPTTGVNYGYTF. The CDR3 bases are TGTGCCAGCAGCCCGACCACAGGTGTCAACTATGGCTACACCTTC.